These T cell receptor beta chains were read from a single sample in a study of T cells in Graves' hyperthyroidism and ophthalmopathy. TCRdb reanalysed the multiplex PCR reads using MiXCR and keeps one entry per CDR3 protein. The sample holds a few hundred thousand distinct CDR3 sequences, less than 20% seen once. Sequencing was carried out using blood. The receptor source for this set is a woman between 18 and 30 years old with Graves' hyperthyroidism. The CDR3 runs from the conserved cysteine through the conserved F or W. Each record gives: J gene, D gene, clone size, V gene, CDR3 protein, CDR3 DNA. A D gene is named only where the DNA matches it firmly. Not every row has a clone size; where given, it reads once, few, many or a size class.

j_call: TRBJ1-1; d_call: .; clone_size: many; v_call: TRBV28; cdr3_aa: CASRARDWSEAFF; cdr3_nt: TGTGCCAGCAGAGCCCGGGACTGGTCTGAAGCTTTCTTT
j_call: TRBJ2-1; d_call: TRBD1; clone_size: few; v_call: TRBV12-3/TRBV12-4; cdr3_aa: CASSGQGYNEQFF; cdr3_nt: TGTGCCAGCAGCGGACAGGGGTACAATGAGCAGTTCTTC
j_call: TRBJ1-1; d_call: TRBD1; clone_size: many; v_call: TRBV11-2; cdr3_aa: CASSLLGTGATEAFF; cdr3_nt: TGTGCCAGCAGCTTACTTGGGACAGGGGCCACTGAAGCTTTCTTT
j_call: TRBJ1-2; d_call: .; clone_size: many; v_call: TRBV2; cdr3_aa: CATTLSPNYGYTF; cdr3_nt: TGTGCCACTACATTATCCCCTAACTATGGCTACACCTTC
j_call: TRBJ1-5; d_call: .; clone_size: many; v_call: TRBV20-1; cdr3_aa: CSARDYNQPQHF; cdr3_nt: TGCAGTGCACGGGACTACAATCAGCCCCAGCATTTT
j_call: TRBJ1-5; d_call: TRBD1; clone_size: few; v_call: TRBV27; cdr3_aa: CASNPGQGRNQPQHF; cdr3_nt: TGTGCCAGCAATCCGGGACAGGGACGCAATCAGCCCCAGCATTTT
j_call: TRBJ1-1; d_call: .; clone_size: many; v_call: TRBV12-3/TRBV12-4; cdr3_aa: CASSLRGVNTEAFF; cdr3_nt: TGTGCCAGCAGTTTGCGAGGGGTAAACACTGAAGCTTTCTTT
j_call: TRBJ1-3; d_call: .; clone_size: few; v_call: TRBV4-3; cdr3_aa: CASSQAGTGRGTIYF; cdr3_nt: TGCGCCAGCAGCCAAGCCGGGACCGGCCGGGGCACCATATATTTT
j_call: TRBJ2-7; d_call: TRBD2; clone_size: many; v_call: TRBV6-2/TRBV6-3; cdr3_aa: CASSSPGLAGVEQYF; cdr3_nt: TGTGCCAGCAGCTCCCCGGGACTAGCGGGAGTCGAGCAGTACTTC
j_call: TRBJ1-1; d_call: .; clone_size: few; v_call: TRBV5-4; cdr3_aa: CASSYLMTEAFF; cdr3_nt: TGTGCCAGCAGCTACCTAATGACTGAAGCTTTCTTT
j_call: TRBJ2-3; d_call: TRBD2; clone_size: many; v_call: TRBV13; cdr3_aa: CASSLGLADPRGEDTQYF; cdr3_nt: TGTGCCAGCAGCCTGGGACTAGCGGACCCCCGGGGAGAAGATACGCAGTATTTT
j_call: TRBJ1-1; d_call: .; clone_size: .; v_call: TRBV14; cdr3_aa: CASSQEERDPQNTEAFF; cdr3_nt: TGTGCCAGCAGCCAAGAAGAAAGGGACCCTCAGAACACTGAAGCTTTCTTT
j_call: TRBJ1-4; d_call: .; clone_size: few; v_call: TRBV3-1; cdr3_aa: CASSPGSFNEKLFF; cdr3_nt: TGTGCCAGCAGCCCGGGGTCCTTTAATGAAAAACTGTTTTTT
j_call: TRBJ1-2; d_call: .; clone_size: many; v_call: TRBV5-1; cdr3_aa: CASSLAPGNYGYTF; cdr3_nt: TGCGCCAGCAGCTTGGCCCCGGGAAACTATGGCTACACCTTC
j_call: TRBJ1-1; d_call: .; clone_size: .; v_call: TRBV19; cdr3_aa: CASIGRKNTEAFF; cdr3_nt: TGTGCCAGTATAGGCAGAAAGAACACTGAAGCTTTCTTT
j_call: TRBJ1-6; d_call: .; clone_size: many; v_call: TRBV12-3/TRBV12-4; cdr3_aa: CASSLNRNNSPLHF; cdr3_nt: TGTGCCAGCAGTTTAAACAGGAACAATTCACCCCTCCACTTT
j_call: TRBJ2-1; d_call: .; clone_size: many; v_call: TRBV20-1; cdr3_aa: CSANILSHEQFF; cdr3_nt: TGCAGTGCCAACATTCTTAGCCATGAGCAGTTCTTC
j_call: TRBJ2-2; d_call: .; clone_size: .; v_call: TRBV12-3/TRBV12-4; cdr3_aa: CVGLGATGELFF; cdr3_nt: TGTGTAGGATTGGGAGCCACCGGGGAGCTGTTTTTT
j_call: TRBJ2-5; d_call: .; clone_size: .; v_call: TRBV5-1; cdr3_aa: CASSLDSLPASTQETQYF; cdr3_nt: TGCGCCAGCAGCTTGGATTCGTTGCCAGCGTCGACCCAAGAGACCCAGTACTTC
j_call: TRBJ1-6; d_call: TRBD1; clone_size: .; v_call: TRBV6-2/TRBV6-3; cdr3_aa: CASRPSTGERNSPLHF; cdr3_nt: TGTGCCAGCAGACCCTCTACAGGGGAGAGGAATTCACCCCTCCACTTT
j_call: TRBJ2-1; d_call: .; clone_size: few; v_call: TRBV24-1; cdr3_aa: CATSARGGNEQFF; cdr3_nt: TGTGCCACCAGTGCCCGTGGGGGGAATGAGCAGTTCTTC
j_call: TRBJ1-2; d_call: .; clone_size: many; v_call: TRBV5-5; cdr3_aa: CASSLPTTPERRTLYGYTF; cdr3_nt: TGTGCCAGCAGCTTGCCCACAACACCAGAGCGACGGACGCTCTATGGCTACACCTTC
j_call: TRBJ2-1; d_call: TRBD2; clone_size: .; v_call: TRBV12-3/TRBV12-4; cdr3_aa: CASSESGRDEQFF; cdr3_nt: TGTGCCAGCAGTGAAAGCGGGAGGGATGAGCAGTTCTTC
j_call: TRBJ2-2; d_call: .; clone_size: few; v_call: TRBV11-2; cdr3_aa: CASSSQGAGELFF; cdr3_nt: TGTGCCAGCAGCTCCCAGGGTGCCGGGGAGCTGTTTTTT
j_call: TRBJ2-2; d_call: TRBD2; clone_size: many; v_call: TRBV3-1; cdr3_aa: CASSGSAGVAGVSSGELFF; cdr3_nt: TGTGCCAGCAGCGGATCGGCTGGGGTAGCGGGAGTGTCTTCCGGGGAGCTGTTTTTT
j_call: TRBJ2-1; d_call: TRBD1; clone_size: .; v_call: TRBV20-1; cdr3_aa: CSAREAGTGEICEQFF; cdr3_nt: TGCAGTGCTAGAGAAGCCGGGACAGGGGAAATCTGTGAGCAGTTCTTC
j_call: TRBJ2-5; d_call: TRBD1; clone_size: many; v_call: TRBV2; cdr3_aa: CASSEVPRGLEYF; cdr3_nt: TGTGCCAGCAGTGAGGTCCCCAGGGGGCTAGAGTACTTC